A few counts support the clone carrying this T cell receptor beta chain. This specimen comes from a study of blood T cells in healthy people across ages. Through a sample-barcoded 5' primer and a J-beta primer mix, a second PCR was run for roughly 6 to 12 cycles. Every sample produced at least 3 million CDR3-containing paired-end reads. TCRdb called the 5' RACE reads again in MiXCR, with one record for every CDR3 protein. Of about 1 million distinct CDR3 sequences listed, under 55% are singletons. V shed 3 bases and J 0 bases; nucleotides not matched to a gene: 10. In germline, CDR1 is SGDLS, CDR2 YYNGEE. There are 18 residues in the CDR3.

The rearrangement joins TRBV9 to TRBJ2-3; TRBD2 matches 10 bases. This TCR derives from a woman in her fifties or sixties in good health. Sequencing was performed on blood. The CDR3 loop is CASSALAGVGSSTDTQYF. The CDR3 bases are TGTGCCAGCAGCGCCCTAGCGGGAGTCGGGTCTAGCACAGATACGCAGTATTTT.